The rows below give T cell receptor beta chains drawn from one sample of a study of blood T cell repertoires in COVID-19. TCRdb's copy holds only in-frame clones and misses some; the assay was immunoSEQ multiplex PCR. Of about 190,000 clones in the sample, roughly 80% are singletons; the top ten hold less than 15%. The sample consisted of peripheral blood. All receptors derive from a man aged 45-60 years who had recovered from COVID-19. CDR3s include the opening cysteine and the closing phenylalanine or tryptophan. Each record gives: J gene, D gene, clone size, V gene, CDR3 protein, CDR3 DNA. The D gene is left open where the match is weak. Size is stated for part of the rows, as once, few or many counts, or as a class when the clone is expanded.

TRBJ2-7 | NA | NA | TRBV7-8 | CASSPRGLGGSYEQYF | TGTGCCAGCAGTCCAAGAGGTCTTGGAGGCTCCTACGAGCAGTACTTC
TRBJ1-5 | NA | few | TRBV19 | CASSIGRVQPQHF | TGTGCCAGTAGTATAGGCCGGGTTCAGCCCCAGCATTTT
TRBJ2-4 | NA | NA | TRBV6-5 | CASFPENIQYF | TGTGCCAGCTTCCCCGAAAACATTCAGTACTTC
TRBJ1-2 | TRBD1 | once | TRBV11-1 | CASSLAGTGDGYTF | TGTGCCAGCAGCTTAGCTGGGACAGGGGATGGCTACACCTTC
TRBJ2-3 | NA | NA | TRBV30 | CAWRGGRGGFTDTQYF | TGTGCCTGGAGGGGAGGACGCGGCGGCTTCACAGATACGCAGTATTTT
TRBJ1-1 | NA | once | TRBV13 | CASSLQGWNTEAFF | TGTGCCAGCAGCTTACAGGGTTGGAACACTGAAGCTTTCTTT
TRBJ1-6 | NA | NA | TRBV11-2 | CASSLVLRSSYNSPLHF | TGTGCCAGCAGCTTAGTACTGCGGAGCTCCTATAATTCACCCCTCCACTTT
TRBJ2-2 | TRBD2 | NA | TRBV7-9 | CASSLTSGVTGELFF | TGTGCCAGCAGCTTAACTAGCGGGGTCACCGGGGAGCTGTTTTTT
TRBJ2-1 | TRBD2 | few | TRBV9 | CASSRLAGGMDEQFF | TGTGCCAGCAGCAGACTAGCGGGAGGTATGGATGAGCAGTTCTTC
TRBJ1-1 | TRBD1 | NA | TRBV6-5 | CASSYQTGGGTEAFF | TGTGCCAGCAGTTACCAAACAGGGGGCGGCACTGAAGCTTTCTTT
TRBJ1-5 | NA | NA | TRBV3-1/TRBV3-2 | CASSNQGVGGRLVGNQPQHF | TGTGCCAGCAGCAACCAAGGCGTCGGGGGACGGTTAGTCGGCAATCAGCCCCAGCATTTT
TRBJ2-1 | TRBD1 | NA | TRBV7-7 | CASSLGDRDEQFF | TGTGCCAGCAGCTTAGGGGACAGGGATGAGCAGTTCTTC
TRBJ2-5 | NA | few | TRBV7-3 | CASSSGGRRQETQYF | TGTGCCAGCAGCTCAGGGGGGAGGCGGCAAGAGACCCAGTACTTC
TRBJ2-1 | NA | NA | TRBV6-5 | CASTPRRLGNEQFF | TGTGCCAGCACCCCACGGCGACTAGGCAATGAGCAGTTCTTC
TRBJ2-1 | NA | NA | TRBV11-2 | CASSLTGTYNEQFF | TGTGCCAGCAGCTTAACGGGAACCTACAATGAGCAGTTCTTC
TRBJ1-6 | TRBD1 | NA | TRBV7-8 | CASSLVGTGRSRSPLYF | TGTGCCAGCAGCTTAGTAGGGACAGGGCGGTCTCGTTCACCCCTCTACTTT